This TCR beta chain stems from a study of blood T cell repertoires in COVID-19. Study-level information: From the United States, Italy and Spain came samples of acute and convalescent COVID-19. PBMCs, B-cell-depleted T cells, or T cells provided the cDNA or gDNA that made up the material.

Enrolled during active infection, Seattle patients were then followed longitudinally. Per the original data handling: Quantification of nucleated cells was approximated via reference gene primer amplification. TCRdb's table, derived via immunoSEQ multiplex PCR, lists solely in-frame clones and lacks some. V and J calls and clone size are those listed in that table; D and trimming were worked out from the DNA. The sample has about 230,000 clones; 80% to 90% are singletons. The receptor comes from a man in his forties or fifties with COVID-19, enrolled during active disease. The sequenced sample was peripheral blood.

The CDR3 sequence is CASSDHGSGRAKDTQYF. CDR3 DNA: TGTGCCAGCAGCGACCATGGGAGCGGGAGGGCCAAAGATACGCAGTATTTT. The J gene is TRBJ2-3, the V gene TRBV2; TRBD2 matches at 10 bases. Germline CDR1 reads SNHLY; CDR2 reads FYNNEI. The junction had 14 bases not matched to a gene; V was cut back by 6 bases and J by 5 bases. The length of the CDR3 is 17 residues.